The table lists the clone carrying this T cell receptor beta chain with a few counts. The CDR3 sequence is 14 residues long. Per germline, CDR1 SNHLY and CDR2 FYNNEI. The V segment lost 6 bases and the J segment 6 bases; nucleotides outside the gene matches: 9. Original handling: Amplified reference gene primers provided the basis for estimating nucleated cell counts. Only in-frame clones appear in the TCRdb table, and some are missing; sequencing was by immunoSEQ multiplex PCR. That table furnishes V, J and clone size, whereas the DNA furnished D and trimming. This sample yields 110,000 to 150,000 clones, of which under 80% are seen a single time; over 10% belongs to the top ten. This entry comes from a study of blood T cell repertoires in COVID-19. At the level of the study: Collection of acute and convalescent COVID-19 samples took place in the United States, Italy and Spain. In each case, the material was cDNA or gDNA derived from T cells, B-cell-depleted T cells, or PBMCs.

The chain employs TRBV2 and TRBJ2-7; TRBD1 agrees at 9 bases. The origin of this receptor is an elderly man with acute or convalescent COVID-19. The sample taken for sequencing was peripheral blood. The CDR3 here is CASRPGTGNSEQYF. The DNA for the CDR3 is TGTGCCAGCAGGCCCGGGACAGGGAATTCCGAGCAGTACTTC.